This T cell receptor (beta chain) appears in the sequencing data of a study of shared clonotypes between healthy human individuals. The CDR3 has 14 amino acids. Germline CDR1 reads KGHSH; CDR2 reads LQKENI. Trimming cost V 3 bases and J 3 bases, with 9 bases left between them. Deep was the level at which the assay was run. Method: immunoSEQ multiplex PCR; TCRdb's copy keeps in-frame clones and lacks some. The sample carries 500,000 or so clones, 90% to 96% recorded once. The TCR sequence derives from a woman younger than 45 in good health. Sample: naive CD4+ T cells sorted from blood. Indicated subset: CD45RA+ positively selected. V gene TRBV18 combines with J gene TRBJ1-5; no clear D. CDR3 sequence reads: CASSPERANQPQHF. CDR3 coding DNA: TGTGCCAGCTCACCGGAGAGAGCCAATCAGCCCCAGCATTTT.